These 10 T cell receptor beta chains were all obtained from the same sample, sequenced in a study of CD4 and CD8 cells across lung adenocarcinoma regions. TCRdb redid the calling of the PCR reads with MiXCR, one entry per CDR3 protein. The sample includes fewer than 5,000 distinct CDR3 sequences, roughly half of them seen just once. Sequenced input: CD4+ T cells from the margin of a lung tumor. The receptors were sampled from a female donor with lung adenocarcinoma. The CD4 and CD8 labels of this study may be unreliable.

The chain recombines TRBV6-1 with TRBJ2-3, with 10 bases aligning to TRBD2. Germline V gene data show CDR1 as MNHNS and CDR2 as SASEGT. The J segment lost 4 bases and the V segment lost 2 bases, leaving 0 bases of the junction unmatched. The CDR3 sequence is 14 residues long. Written as DNA, the CDR3 is TGTGCCAGCAGTGAACTAGCGGGAGCAGATACGCAGTATTTT. It is translated as CASSELAGADTQYF.

As concerns this clonotype: A much larger clone is a single base away; this may be a read error. The chain recombines TRBV10-3 with TRBJ2-1, with 7 bases identical to TRBD2. The J call may be in error: the DNA end matches TRBJ2-7 better. This CDR3 region has 14 residues. CDR1 and CDR2 from the germline V gene are ENHRY and SYGVKD. The CDR3 protein is CAISPGTNPYEQYF. The CDR3 nucleotides read TGTGCCATCAGTCCCGGGACTAACCCCTACGAGCAGTACTTC.

The rearrangement links TRBV6-1 to TRBJ2-5, with D perhaps matching TRBD2 (6 bases). CDR1 MNHNS and CDR2 SASEGT come from the germline V gene. The CDR3 length is 13 residues. Trimming removed 9 bases from V and 2 bases from J, with 13 bases in between. The CDR3 DNA reads TGTGCCAGTTCGGACTACCTACAAGAGACCCAGTACTTC. This gives the protein CASSDYLQETQYF.

This clonotype is medium-sized (0.01 to 0.1%) by share. This chain links TRBV7-9 with TRBJ2-7; 7 positions agree with TRBD1. This CDR3 has 15 residues. Looked up from germline, CDR1 is SEHNR and CDR2 is FQNEAQ (reference sequence). V lost 5 bases to trimming and J lost 0 bases; unmatched junction nucleotides: 7. DNA of the CDR3: TGTGCCAGCAGCCTCCGGGACAGTCACTCCTACGAGCAGTACTTC. Translating it yields CASSLRDSHSYEQYF.

This clonotype has more than one count but fewer than ten. This rearrangement joins TRBV6-1 to TRBJ1-4, with D unclear. The CDR3 is 14 residues long. The V and J ends lost 0 bases and 4 bases respectively, with 6 bases between them. Germline CDR1 reads MNHNS; CDR2 reads SASEGT. This chain's CDR3 is CASSEAWSNEKLFF. The CDR3 coding sequence is TGTGCCAGCAGTGAAGCATGGAGTAATGAAAAACTGTTTTTT.

The chain recombines TRBV27 with TRBJ2-4; D may be TRBD1 or TRBD2 (6 bases each). The CDR3 is 15 residues long. Germline assignment: CDR1 MNHEY and CDR2 SMNVEV (reference sequence). V lost 9 bases and J lost 13, with 28 bases in between. The DNA of the CDR3 is TGTGCCAGGGGGAACGGGGGCCGGGAAGGAAACACCCAGTACTTC. The encoded protein is CARGNGGREGNTQYF.

In its sample, this clonotype is medium-sized. The chain is built from TRBV7-2 and TRBJ2-7; 9 bases line up with TRBD1. The CDR3 covers 13 residues. V dropped 6 bases and J dropped 5; count of bases not matched to a gene: 5. CDR1 and CDR2 (germline): SGHTA, FQGNSA. CDR3 amino acids: CASRSGDRDEQYF. DNA of the CDR3: TGTGCCAGCAGAAGCGGGGACAGGGACGAGCAGTACTTC.

In nucleotides, the CDR3 is TGTGCCAGCAAAAACCTCCTTCTCACCTACGAGCAGTTCTTC. Translation gives CASKNLLLTYEQFF. The chain links TRBV6-1 to TRBJ2-1, with D uncertain. The germline V gene encodes CDR1 MNHNS and CDR2 SASEGT. V was clipped by 7 bases and J by 10 bases, with 20 bases between them. This CDR3 is 14 amino acids long.

The chain is built from TRBV27 and TRBJ2-4, with D perhaps TRBD2 (6 bases). The J call is doubtful: the DNA matches TRBJ2-5 better. Germline V gene data show CDR1 as MNHEY and CDR2 as SMNVEV (reference sequence). The CDR3 is 15 residues long. Here the CDR3 DNA reads TGTGCCAGCACCAACCTCGGCGGGGACGAAAAGACCCAGTACTTC. It encodes CASTNLGGDEKTQYF.

In this sample, this clonotype turned up once. The chain employs TRBV9 and TRBJ2-3; D may be TRBD2 (6 bases). The J call may be mistaken, given a closer DNA end match to TRBJ2-7. This CDR3 region has 16 residues. CDR1 is SGDLS and CDR2 is YYNGEE in the germline V gene. The CDR3 protein is CASSVGTGVAKDTQYF. The DNA of the CDR3 is TGTGCCAGCAGCGTAGGAACGGGGGTAGCGAAAGATACGCAGTACTTC.